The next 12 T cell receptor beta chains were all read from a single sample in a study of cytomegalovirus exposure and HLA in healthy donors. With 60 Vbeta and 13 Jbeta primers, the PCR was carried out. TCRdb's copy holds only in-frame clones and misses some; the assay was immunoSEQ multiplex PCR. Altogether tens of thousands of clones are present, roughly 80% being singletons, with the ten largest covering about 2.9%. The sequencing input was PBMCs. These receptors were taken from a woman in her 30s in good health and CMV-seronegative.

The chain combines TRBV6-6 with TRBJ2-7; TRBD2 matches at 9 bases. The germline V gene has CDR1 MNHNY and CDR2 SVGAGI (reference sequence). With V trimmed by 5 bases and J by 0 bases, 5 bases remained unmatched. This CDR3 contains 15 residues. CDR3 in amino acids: CASSIAGGSSYEQYF. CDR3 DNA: TGTGCCAGCAGTATCGCGGGGGGGAGCTCCTACGAGCAGTACTTC.

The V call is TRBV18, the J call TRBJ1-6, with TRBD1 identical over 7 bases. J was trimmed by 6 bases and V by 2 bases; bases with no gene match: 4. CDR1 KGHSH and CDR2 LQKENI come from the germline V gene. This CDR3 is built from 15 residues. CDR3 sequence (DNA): TGTGCCAGCTCACCAAGTGACAGGGCTAATTCACCCCTCCACTTT. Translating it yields CASSPSDRANSPLHF.

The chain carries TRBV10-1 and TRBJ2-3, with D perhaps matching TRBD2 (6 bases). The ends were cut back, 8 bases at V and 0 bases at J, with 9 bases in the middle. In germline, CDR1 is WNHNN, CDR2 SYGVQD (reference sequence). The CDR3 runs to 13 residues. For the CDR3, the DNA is TGCGCCAGCCGGGGGTTTAGCACAGATACGCAGTATTTT. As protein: CASRGFSTDTQYF.

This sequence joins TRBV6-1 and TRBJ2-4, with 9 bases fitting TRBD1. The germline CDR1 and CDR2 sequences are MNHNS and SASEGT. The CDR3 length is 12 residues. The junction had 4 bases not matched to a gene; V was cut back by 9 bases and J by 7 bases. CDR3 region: CASKTGGNIQYF. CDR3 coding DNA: TGTGCCAGTAAGACAGGGGGGAACATTCAGTACTTC.

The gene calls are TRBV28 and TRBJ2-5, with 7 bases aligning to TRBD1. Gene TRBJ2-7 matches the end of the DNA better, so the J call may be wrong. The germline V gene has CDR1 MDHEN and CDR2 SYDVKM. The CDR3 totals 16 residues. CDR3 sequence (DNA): TGTGCCAGCAGTACTTTTTGGACAGGTGGAACCTACGAGCAGTACTTC. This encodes CASSTFWTGGTYEQYF.

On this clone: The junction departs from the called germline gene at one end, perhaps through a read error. This CDR3 is CSSSRGLAGELAKNIQYF. CDR3 nucleotide sequence: TGTTCCAGCAGCCGTGGACTAGCGGGGGAGCTAGCCAAAAACATTCAGTACTTC. The J gene is TRBJ2-4, the V gene TRBV7-9; TRBD2 matches at 13 bases. Germline V gene data show CDR1 as SEHNR and CDR2 as FQNEAQ (reference sequence). The CDR3 has 18 residues.

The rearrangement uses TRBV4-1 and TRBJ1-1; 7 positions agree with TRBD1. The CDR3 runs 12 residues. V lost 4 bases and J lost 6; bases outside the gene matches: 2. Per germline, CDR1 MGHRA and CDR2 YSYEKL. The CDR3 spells CASSRGQSEAFF. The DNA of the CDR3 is TGCGCCAGCAGCCGGGGACAGTCTGAAGCTTTCTTT.

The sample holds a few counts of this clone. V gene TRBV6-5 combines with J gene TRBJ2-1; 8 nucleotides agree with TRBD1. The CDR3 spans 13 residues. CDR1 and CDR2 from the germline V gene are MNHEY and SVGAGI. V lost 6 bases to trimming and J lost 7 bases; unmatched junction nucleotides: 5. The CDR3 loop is CASSVTGGNEQFF. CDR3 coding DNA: TGTGCCAGCAGCGTCACAGGGGGGAATGAGCAGTTCTTC.

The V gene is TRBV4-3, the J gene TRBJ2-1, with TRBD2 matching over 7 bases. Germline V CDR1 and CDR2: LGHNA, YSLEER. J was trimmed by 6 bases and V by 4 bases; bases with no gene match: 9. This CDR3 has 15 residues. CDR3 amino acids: CASSLWGGESNEQFF. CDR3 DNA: TGCGCCAGCAGCCTATGGGGGGGGGAGTCCAATGAGCAGTTCTTC.

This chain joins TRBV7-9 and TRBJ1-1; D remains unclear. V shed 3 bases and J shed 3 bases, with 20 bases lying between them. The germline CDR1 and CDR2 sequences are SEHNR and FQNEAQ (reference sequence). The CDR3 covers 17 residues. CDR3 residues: CASSFSGKGGRDTEAFF. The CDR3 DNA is TGTGCCAGCAGCTTTTCGGGGAAAGGAGGGCGGGACACTGAAGCTTTCTTT.

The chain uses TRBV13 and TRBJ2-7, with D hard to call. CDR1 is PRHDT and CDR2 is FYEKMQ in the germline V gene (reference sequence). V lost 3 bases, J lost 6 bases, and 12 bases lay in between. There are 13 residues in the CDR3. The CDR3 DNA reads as TGTGCCAGCAGCTTTGGGCAGGCTGGCGAGCAGTACTTC. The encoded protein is CASSFGQAGEQYF.

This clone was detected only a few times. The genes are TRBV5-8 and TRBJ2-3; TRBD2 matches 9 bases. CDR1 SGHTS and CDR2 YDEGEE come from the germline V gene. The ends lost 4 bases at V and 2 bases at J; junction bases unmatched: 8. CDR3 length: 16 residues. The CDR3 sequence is CASSLNLAGTTDTQYF. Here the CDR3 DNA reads TGTGCCAGCAGCCTTAATCTAGCGGGGACCACAGATACGCAGTATTTT.